What follows are 6 T cell receptor beta chains derived from one specimen sequenced in a study of identical twins. TCRdb passed the 5' RACE reads through MiXCR, listing each CDR3 protein once. The sample includes hundreds of thousands of distinct CDR3 sequences, around 8.6% seen only once; the top ten take 0.75% to 1%. A further study also used this sample, focusing on yellow fever vaccine responses in identical twins.

Sequencing was done on a sample of PBMCs. These receptors all come from a woman between 18 and 30 years old in good health.

This clonotype has a handful of counts. V is TRBV5-1 and J is TRBJ2-3; TRBD1 agrees at 11 bases. This CDR3 contains 16 residues. Germline CDR1 and CDR2: SGHRS and YFSETQ. V shed 6 bases and J 1 base; nucleotides not matched to a gene: 7. CDR3: CASNPGTGGRTDTQYF. The CDR3 DNA reads TGCGCCAGCAACCCAGGGACAGGGGGACGCACAGATACGCAGTATTTT.

This clonotype has only a few counts. The rearrangement joins TRBV28 to TRBJ2-5; no reliable D call. CDR3 length equals 14 residues. Germline CDR1 is MDHEN and CDR2 is SYDVKM. V was trimmed by 6 bases and J by 0 bases, leaving 11 bases between them. The CDR3 reads CASRLGTNQETQYF. DNA for the CDR3: TGTGCCAGCAGACTCGGAACAAACCAAGAGACCCAGTACTTC.

This clonotype was observed at least ten times. The genes are TRBV29-1 and TRBJ2-5; the D gene could be TRBD1 or TRBD2 (6 bases each). V was trimmed by 0 bases and J by 3 bases, leaving 20 bases between them. Germline-derived CDR1 and CDR2 are SQVTM and ANQGSEA. The CDR3 consists of 17 residues. CDR3 in DNA: TGCAGCGTTGAAGAGGCTAGCTTCGGGGGCTTAGAAGAGACCCAGTACTTC. Encoded protein: CSVEEASFGGLEETQYF.

This clonotype was recorded a few times. This sequence joins TRBV12-3 or TRBV12-4 and TRBJ1-1; unclear D gene. V was shortened by 7 bases and J by 4 bases, with 22 bases between the two germline ends. The CDR3 is made up of 16 amino acids. The CDR3 loop is CASTRPGLSLSTEAFF. The CDR3 DNA sequence: TGTGCCAGCACCCGACCGGGCCTCTCCCTAAGCACTGAAGCTTTCTTT.

This chain uses TRBV3-1 with TRBJ2-1, with 8 bases fitting TRBD1. The J segment lost 10 bases and the V segment lost 2 bases, leaving 7 bases of the junction unmatched. The CDR3 runs 14 residues. CDR1 is LGHDT, CDR2 YNNKEL, per germline (reference sequence). CDR3 region: CASSQWTGMIEQFF. DNA for the CDR3: TGTGCCAGCAGCCAATGGACAGGGATGATAGAGCAGTTCTTC.

The gene calls are TRBV9 and TRBJ2-5; D call uncertain. Trimming cost V 0 bases and J 2 bases, with 8 bases left between them. Germline V lookup: CDR1 SGDLS, CDR2 YYNGEE. CDR3 length: 14 residues. The CDR3 protein is CASSVEMGQETQYF. The CDR3 nucleotides read TGTGCCAGCAGCGTAGAGATGGGGCAAGAGACCCAGTACTTC. The full variable domain, completed using reference TRBV9 and TRBJ2-5, is DSGVTQTPKHLITATGQRVTLRCSPRSGDLSVYWYQQSLDQGLQFLIQYYNGEERAKGNILERFSAQQFPDLHSELNLSSLELGDSALYFCASSVEMGQETQYFGPGTRLLVL.